These 8 T cell receptor beta chains were all obtained from the same sample, sequenced in a study of identical twins (dated by TCRdb to about 2016). To prepare the library, 5' RACE was applied. Instrument on record: Illumina HiSeq 2000. TCRdb trimmed public reads at Q25 via fastp, called clones via MiXCR and kept in-frame beta chains. Rows with a matching CDR3 protein are joined into one entry that keeps the most common DNA and genes. This sample has about 530,000 distinct CDR3 sequences in its table, and 20% to 25% of those were observed once. Roughly 0.5% of the sample is in the top ten clones. These data were also filed under a second study, of yellow fever vaccine responses in identical twins.

The sample comprised CD4+ T cells sorted from blood. These receptors all come from a young woman in good health.

The rearrangement uses TRBV5-1 and TRBJ2-7; 9 bases are shared with TRBD2. Unmatched junction bases numbered 5, after V lost 0 bases and J lost 4 bases. This CDR3 spans 15 amino acids. Germline V gives CDR1 SGHRS, CDR2 YFSETQ. CDR3 sequence reads: CASSLEASGAYEQYF. Here the CDR3 DNA reads TGCGCCAGCAGCTTGGAGGCTAGCGGGGCTTACGAGCAGTACTTC.

This clonotype was detected a few times. This chain links TRBV5-1 with TRBJ2-5; 10 bases agree with TRBD1. The junction had 7 bases not matched to a gene; V was cut back by 0 bases and J by 5 bases. CDR3 length: 16 amino acids. CDR1 SGHRS and CDR2 YFSETQ come from the germline V gene. The CDR3 region is CASSLGGQGHGETQYF. CDR3 sequence (DNA): TGCGCCAGCAGCTTGGGGGGACAGGGGCATGGTGAGACCCAGTACTTC.

The J gene is TRBJ2-2, the V gene TRBV7-9; possibly TRBD2 for D (5 bases). From germline, CDR1 is SEHNR and CDR2 FQNEAQ (reference sequence). The CDR3 totals 15 residues. V lost 3 bases, J lost 5 bases, and 13 bases lay in between. The CDR3 protein is CASSFKGEVTGELFF. Written as DNA, the CDR3 is TGTGCCAGCAGCTTTAAGGGAGAAGTAACCGGGGAGCTGTTTTTT.

This clonotype was found a few times. The chain combines TRBV12-3 or TRBV12-4 with TRBJ2-1, with 8 positions matching TRBD2. The CDR3 is made up of 13 amino acids. V lost 3 bases to trimming and J lost 7 bases; unmatched junction nucleotides: 2. The CDR3: CASSLSGRNEQFF. Written as DNA, the CDR3 is TGTGCCAGCAGTTTGAGCGGGAGAAATGAGCAGTTCTTC.

The chain is built from TRBV3-1 and TRBJ2-7; 11 bases align to TRBD2. With 4 bases clipped from V and 7 bases from J, the junction kept 9 bases outside the gene matches. CDR1 and CDR2 from the germline V gene are LGHDT and YNNKEL (reference sequence). The CDR3 has 15 amino acids. CDR3 region: CASSRPGLAVGEQYF. DNA for the CDR3: TGTGCCAGCAGCCGGCCGGGACTAGCGGTGGGGGAGCAGTACTTC.

This clonotype came up a few times. The V gene is TRBV10-2, the J gene TRBJ2-4; the D gene is possibly TRBD1 (6 bases). From germline, CDR1 is WSHSY and CDR2 SAAADI. The CDR3 runs 18 residues. The V and J ends lost 2 bases and 0 bases respectively, with 17 bases between them. This chain's CDR3 is CASSELIPGTLAKNIQYF. CDR3 bases: TGCGCCAGCAGTGAGCTCATTCCGGGGACACTAGCCAAAAACATTCAGTACTTC.

In this sample, this clonotype turned up many times. The chain links TRBV5-1 to TRBJ2-1; possibly TRBD1 or TRBD2 for D (5 bases each). CDR1 is SGHRS and CDR2 is YFSETQ in the germline V gene. This CDR3 contains 16 residues. V was clipped by 4 bases and J by 6 bases, with 20 bases between them. CDR3 nucleotides: TGCGCCAGCAGCCTGGACGGGACCAACCCGTTCAATGAGCAGTTCTTC. It specifies CASSLDGTNPFNEQFF.

CDR3 DNA: TGTGCCAGCAGTTTAATTGAGCAGTTCTTC. It is translated as CASSLIEQFF. The chain links TRBV12-3 or TRBV12-4 to TRBJ2-1; no firm D call. Trimming shortened V by 2 bases and J by 9 bases, and 2 bases separated the two germline ends. This CDR3 has 10 residues.